The 3 T cell receptor beta chains below come from one sample, sequenced in a study of CD8+CD57+ T cells in acquired aplastic anemia. All sequencing subjects had displayed CD8+CD57+ cell expansion on flow cytometry. The TCR beta profiling, which covered VDJ combination and CDR3 sequence, was carried out using genomic DNA as the template. One entry per CDR3 protein, called by TCRdb with MiXCR from the reads. The sample holds a few hundred thousand distinct CDR3 sequences, under 40% seen once. The sequencing sample was made of sorted CD4+, CD8+, or CD8+CD57+ T cells (not recorded which) from PBMCs. The receptor source for this set is a human donor with aplastic anemia.

This chain links TRBV3-1 with TRBJ1-2, with a weak D call TRBD1 (6 bases). This CDR3 contains 13 residues. The germline V gene has CDR1 LGHDT and CDR2 YNNKEL (reference sequence). V was trimmed by 2 bases and J by 8 bases, leaving 12 bases between them. CDR3 DNA: TGTGCCAGCAGCCAAAACGCAGGGGAGGGCTACACCTTC. Translated: CASSQNAGEGYTF.

This clonotype has a count of ten or more. This chain uses TRBV11-3 with TRBJ1-2, with 9 bases matching TRBD1. The germline V gene has CDR1 SGHNT and CDR2 YENEEA. There are 15 residues in the CDR3. Trimming removed 1 base from V and 6 bases from J; junction bases left unmatched: 6. The CDR3 reads CASSLGDREMDGYTF. DNA for the CDR3: TGTGCCAGCAGCTTAGGGGACAGGGAAATGGATGGCTACACCTTC.

J is TRBJ1-6 and V is TRBV6-1, with D perhaps matching TRBD1 (5 bases). Germline loops: CDR1 MNHNS, CDR2 SASEGT. The CDR3 consists of 15 residues. V lost 7 bases to trimming and J lost 9 bases, with 19 bases between them. Here the CDR3 reads CASNQLPQGISPLHF. CDR3 sequence (DNA): TGTGCCAGCAACCAGCTCCCCCAGGGAATTTCACCCCTCCACTTT.